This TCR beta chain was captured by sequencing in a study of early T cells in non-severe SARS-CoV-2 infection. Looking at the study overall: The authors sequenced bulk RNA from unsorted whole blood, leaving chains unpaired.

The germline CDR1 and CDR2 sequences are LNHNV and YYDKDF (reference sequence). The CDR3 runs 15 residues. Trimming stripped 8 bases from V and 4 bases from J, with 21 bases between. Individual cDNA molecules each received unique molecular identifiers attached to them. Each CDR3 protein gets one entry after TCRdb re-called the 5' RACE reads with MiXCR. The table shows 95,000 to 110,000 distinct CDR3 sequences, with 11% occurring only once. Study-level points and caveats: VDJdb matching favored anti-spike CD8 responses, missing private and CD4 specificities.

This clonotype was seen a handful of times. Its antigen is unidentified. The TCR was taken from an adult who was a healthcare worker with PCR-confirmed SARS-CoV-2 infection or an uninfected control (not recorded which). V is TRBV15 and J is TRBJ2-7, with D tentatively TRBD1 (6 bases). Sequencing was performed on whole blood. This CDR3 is CATAPRDRGGYEQYF. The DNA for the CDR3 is TGTGCCACCGCCCCCCGGGACCGAGGGGGATACGAGCAGTACTTC.